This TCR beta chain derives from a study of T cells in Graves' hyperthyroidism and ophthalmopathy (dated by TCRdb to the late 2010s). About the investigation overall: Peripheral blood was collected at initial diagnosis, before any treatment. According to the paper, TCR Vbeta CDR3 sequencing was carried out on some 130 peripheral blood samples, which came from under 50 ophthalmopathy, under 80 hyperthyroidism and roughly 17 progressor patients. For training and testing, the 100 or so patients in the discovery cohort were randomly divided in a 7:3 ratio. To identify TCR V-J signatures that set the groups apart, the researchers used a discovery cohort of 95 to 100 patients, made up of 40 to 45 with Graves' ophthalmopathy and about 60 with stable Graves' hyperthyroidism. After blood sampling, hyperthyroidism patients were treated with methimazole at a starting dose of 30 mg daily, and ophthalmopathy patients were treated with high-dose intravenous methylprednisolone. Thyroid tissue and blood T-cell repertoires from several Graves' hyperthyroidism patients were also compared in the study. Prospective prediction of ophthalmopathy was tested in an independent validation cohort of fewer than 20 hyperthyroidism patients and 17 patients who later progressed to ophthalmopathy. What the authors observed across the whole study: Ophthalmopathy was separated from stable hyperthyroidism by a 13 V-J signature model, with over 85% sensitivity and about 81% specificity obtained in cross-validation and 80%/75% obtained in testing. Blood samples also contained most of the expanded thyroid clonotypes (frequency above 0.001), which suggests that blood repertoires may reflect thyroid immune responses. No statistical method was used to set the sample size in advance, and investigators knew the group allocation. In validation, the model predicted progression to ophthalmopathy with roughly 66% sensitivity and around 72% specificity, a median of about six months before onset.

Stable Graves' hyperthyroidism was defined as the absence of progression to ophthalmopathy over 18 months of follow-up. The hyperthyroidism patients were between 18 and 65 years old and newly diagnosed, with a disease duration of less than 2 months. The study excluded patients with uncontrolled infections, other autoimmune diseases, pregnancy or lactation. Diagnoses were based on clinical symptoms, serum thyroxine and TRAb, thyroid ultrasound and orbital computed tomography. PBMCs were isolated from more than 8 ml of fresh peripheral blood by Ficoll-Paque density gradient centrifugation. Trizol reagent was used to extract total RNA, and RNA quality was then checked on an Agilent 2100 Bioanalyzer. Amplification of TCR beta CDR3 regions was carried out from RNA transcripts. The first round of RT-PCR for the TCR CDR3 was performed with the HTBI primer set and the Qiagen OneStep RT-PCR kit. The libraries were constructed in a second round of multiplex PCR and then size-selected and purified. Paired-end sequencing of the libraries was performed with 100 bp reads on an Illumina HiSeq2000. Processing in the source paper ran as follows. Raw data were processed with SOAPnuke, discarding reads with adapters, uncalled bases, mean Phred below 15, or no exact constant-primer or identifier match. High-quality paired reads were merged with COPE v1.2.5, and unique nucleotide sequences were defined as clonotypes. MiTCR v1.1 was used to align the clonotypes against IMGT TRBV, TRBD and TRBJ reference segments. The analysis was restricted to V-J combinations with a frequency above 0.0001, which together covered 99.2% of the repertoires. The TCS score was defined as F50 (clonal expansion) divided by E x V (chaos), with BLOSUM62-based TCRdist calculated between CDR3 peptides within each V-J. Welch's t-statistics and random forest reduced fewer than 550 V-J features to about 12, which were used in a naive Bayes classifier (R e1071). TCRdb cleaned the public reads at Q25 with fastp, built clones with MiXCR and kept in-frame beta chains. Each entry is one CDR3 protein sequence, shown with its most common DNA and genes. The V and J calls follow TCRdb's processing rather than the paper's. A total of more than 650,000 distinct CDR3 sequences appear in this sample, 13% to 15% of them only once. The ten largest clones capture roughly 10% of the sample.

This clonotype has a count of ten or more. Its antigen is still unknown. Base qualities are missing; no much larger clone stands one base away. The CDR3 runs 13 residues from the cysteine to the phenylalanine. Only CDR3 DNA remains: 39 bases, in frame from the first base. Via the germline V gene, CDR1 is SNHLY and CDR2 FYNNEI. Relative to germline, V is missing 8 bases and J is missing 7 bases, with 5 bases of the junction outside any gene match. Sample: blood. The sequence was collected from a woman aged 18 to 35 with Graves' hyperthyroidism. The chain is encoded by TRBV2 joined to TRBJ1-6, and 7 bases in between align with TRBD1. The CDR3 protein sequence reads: CASEGTENSPLHF. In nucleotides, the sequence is TGTGCCAGCGAGGGGACAGAGAATTCACCCCTCCACTTT.